The T cell receptor beta chain described here comes from a study of blood T cell repertoires in COVID-19. Study overall: Italy, Spain and the United States were the sources of the convalescent and acute COVID-19 samples. In each case, the material was cDNA or gDNA derived from T cells, B-cell-depleted T cells, or PBMCs.

This CDR3 is 10 amino acids long. Germline values: CDR1 SEHNR, CDR2 FQNEAQ (reference sequence). In the source study's methods: Reference gene primer amplification yielded estimated nucleated cell counts. Data came from immunoSEQ multiplex PCR; TCRdb stores just in-frame clones and leaves some out. V and J calls and clone size are copied from that table; D and trimming were computed from the DNA. Altogether about 55,000 clones are present, about nine tenths being singletons, with the ten largest covering 8.5%. What was sequenced was peripheral blood. The sequence was collected from a man in his sixties with active COVID-19. The chain is built from TRBV7-9 and TRBJ1-4, with a weak D call TRBD1 (5 bases). The CDR3 DNA is TGTTCTACGGGGGACGAAAAACTGTTTTTT. This gives the protein CSTGDEKLFF.